This T cell receptor beta chain was captured by sequencing in a study of T cells after yellow fever vaccination. Study conclusions and caveats: A small proportion of clonotypes was detected in both the CD4 and CD8 compartments. Reappearing after the booster were most of the clones from primary vaccination (less than 98% CD4, approximately 86% CD8).

The V segment lost 7 bases and the J segment 10 bases; nucleotides outside the gene matches: 9. The CDR3 spans 14 residues. UMIs and a universal primer site were added when TCR cDNA was made by 5'RACE template switching. TCRdb re-called the 5' RACE reads with MiXCR, one entry per CDR3 protein. The sample has some 400,000 distinct CDR3 sequences; around a sixth are singletons. Concerning this clonotype: Its antigen is not identified.

The sequencing used PBMCs, collected before the yellow fever booster vaccination. This chain connects TRBV12-3 or TRBV12-4 to TRBJ1-6; 8 bases are shared with TRBD1. The TCR originated in a man between 18 and 29 years old who received the YFV17D yellow fever vaccine. DNA of the CDR3: TGTGCCAGCACCACAGGACAGGGTCTATCACCCCTCCACTTT. Its translation: CASTTGQGLSPLHF.